A single TCR beta chain is shown here with its context. Profiling relied on immunoSEQ multiplex PCR, and the TCRdb table lists in-frame clones only, not all of them. Of 350,000 to 400,000 clones detected, around nine tenths appear once; the ten largest clones hold more than 1%. This specimen comes from a study of blood T cell repertoires in COVID-19. CDR1 and CDR2 from the germline V gene are KGHSH and LQKENI. The CDR3 has 16 residues. Unmatched junction bases numbered 10, after V lost 3 bases and J lost 9 bases. The chain is built from TRBV18 and TRBJ2-1, with 11 bases identical to TRBD2. The receptor's source is a woman between 18 and 29 years old who had recovered from COVID-19. Sequencing was performed on PBMCs or T cells enriched from blood (not recorded which). The CDR3 reads CASSPTSGGPLLEQFF. CDR3 sequence (DNA): TGTGCCAGCTCACCTACTAGCGGGGGCCCCCTCCTTGAGCAGTTCTTC.